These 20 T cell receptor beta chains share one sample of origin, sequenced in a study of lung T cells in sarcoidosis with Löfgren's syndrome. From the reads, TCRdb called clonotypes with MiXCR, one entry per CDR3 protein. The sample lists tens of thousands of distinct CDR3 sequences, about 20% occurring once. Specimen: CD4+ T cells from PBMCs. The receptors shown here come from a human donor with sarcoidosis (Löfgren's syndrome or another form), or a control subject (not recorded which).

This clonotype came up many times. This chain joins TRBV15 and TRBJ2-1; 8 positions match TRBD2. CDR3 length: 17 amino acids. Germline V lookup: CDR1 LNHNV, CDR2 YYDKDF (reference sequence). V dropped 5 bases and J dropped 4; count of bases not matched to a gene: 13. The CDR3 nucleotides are TGTGCCACCAGCCCAGGCAGCGGGAGTATGTATTACAATGAGCAGTTCTTC. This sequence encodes CATSPGSGSMYYNEQFF. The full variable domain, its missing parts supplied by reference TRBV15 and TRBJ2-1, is DAMVIQNPRYQVTQFGKPVTLSCSQTLNHNVMYWYQQKSSQAPKLLFHYYDKDFNNEADTPDNFQSRRPNTSFCFLDIRSPGLGDTAMYLCATSPGSGSMYYNEQFFGPGTRLTVL.

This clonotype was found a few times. Written as DNA, the CDR3 is TGTGCCTGGAGTGCCCGGGACAGAGGATTCATGAACACTGAAGCTTTCTTT. This sequence encodes CAWSARDRGFMNTEAFF. The chain links TRBV30 to TRBJ1-1, with 7 bases that match TRBD1. V lost 1 base to trimming and J lost 0 bases; unmatched junction nucleotides: 11. Germline V lookup: CDR1 GTSNPN, CDR2 SVGIG (reference sequence). The CDR3 has 17 residues.

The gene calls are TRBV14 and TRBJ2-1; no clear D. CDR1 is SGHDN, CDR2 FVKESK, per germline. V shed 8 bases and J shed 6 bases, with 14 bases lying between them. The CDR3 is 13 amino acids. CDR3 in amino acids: CASSRTAINEQFF. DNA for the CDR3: TGTGCCAGCTCGCGAACAGCTATCAATGAGCAGTTCTTC.

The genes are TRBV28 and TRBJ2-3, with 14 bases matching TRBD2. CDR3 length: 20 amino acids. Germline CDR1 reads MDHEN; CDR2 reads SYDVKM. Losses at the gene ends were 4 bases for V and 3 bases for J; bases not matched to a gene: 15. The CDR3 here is CASSSFSPGLAGEPTDTQYF. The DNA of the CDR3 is TGTGCCAGCAGTTCCTTTTCTCCGGGACTAGCGGGGGAACCAACAGATACGCAGTATTTT. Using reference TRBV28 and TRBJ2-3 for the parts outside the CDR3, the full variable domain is DVKVTQSSRYLVKRTGEKVFLECVQDMDHENMFWYRQDPGLGLRLIYFSYDVKMKEKGDIPEGYSVSREKKERFSLILESASTNQTSMYLCASSSFSPGLAGEPTDTQYFGPGTRLTVL.

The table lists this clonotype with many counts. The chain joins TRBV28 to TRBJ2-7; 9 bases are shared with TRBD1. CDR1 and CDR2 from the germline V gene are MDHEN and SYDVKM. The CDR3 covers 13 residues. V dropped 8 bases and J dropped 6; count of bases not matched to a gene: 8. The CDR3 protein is CASGRDRVFEQYF. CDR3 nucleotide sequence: TGTGCCAGCGGACGGGACAGGGTTTTCGAGCAGTACTTC.

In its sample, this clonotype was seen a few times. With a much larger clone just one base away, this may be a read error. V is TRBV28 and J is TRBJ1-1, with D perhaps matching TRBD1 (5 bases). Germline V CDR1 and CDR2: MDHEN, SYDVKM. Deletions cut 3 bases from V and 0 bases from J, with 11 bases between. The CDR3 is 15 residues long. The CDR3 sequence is CASSFRRGLNTEAFF. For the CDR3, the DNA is TGTGCCAGCAGTTTTCGACGGGGACTGAACACTGAAGCTTTCTTT. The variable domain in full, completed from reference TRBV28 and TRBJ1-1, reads DVKVTQSSRYLVKRTGEKVFLECVQDMDHENMFWYRQDPGLGLRLIYFSYDVKMKEKGDIPEGYSVSREKKERFSLILESASTNQTSMYLCASSFRRGLNTEAFFGQGTRLTVV.

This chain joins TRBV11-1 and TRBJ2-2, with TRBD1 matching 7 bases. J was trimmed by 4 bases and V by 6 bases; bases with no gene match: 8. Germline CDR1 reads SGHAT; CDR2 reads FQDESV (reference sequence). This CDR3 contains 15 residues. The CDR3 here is CASSPTGTSTGELFF. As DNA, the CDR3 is TGTGCCAGCAGTCCGACAGGGACCAGCACCGGGGAGCTGTTTTTT.

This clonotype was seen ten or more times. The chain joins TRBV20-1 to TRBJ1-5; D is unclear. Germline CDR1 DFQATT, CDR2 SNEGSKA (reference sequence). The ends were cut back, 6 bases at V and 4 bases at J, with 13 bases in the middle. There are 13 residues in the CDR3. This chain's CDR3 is CSAESRVNQPQHF. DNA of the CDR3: TGCAGTGCCGAGAGTCGGGTGAATCAGCCCCAGCATTTT.

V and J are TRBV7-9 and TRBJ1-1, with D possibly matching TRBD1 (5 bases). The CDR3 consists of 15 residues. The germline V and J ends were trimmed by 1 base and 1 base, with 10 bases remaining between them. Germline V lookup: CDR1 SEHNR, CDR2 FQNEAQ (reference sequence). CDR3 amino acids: CASSLGRTTNTEAFF. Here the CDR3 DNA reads TGTGCCAGCAGCTTAGGCAGGACAACGAACACTGAAGCTTTCTTT.

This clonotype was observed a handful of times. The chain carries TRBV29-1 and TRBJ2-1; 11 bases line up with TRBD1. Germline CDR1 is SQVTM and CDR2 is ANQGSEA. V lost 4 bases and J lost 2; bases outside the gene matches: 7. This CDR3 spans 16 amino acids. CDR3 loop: CSVVLGQGVTYNEQFF. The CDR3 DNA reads TGCAGCGTTGTGTTGGGACAGGGGGTTACCTACAATGAGCAGTTCTTC.

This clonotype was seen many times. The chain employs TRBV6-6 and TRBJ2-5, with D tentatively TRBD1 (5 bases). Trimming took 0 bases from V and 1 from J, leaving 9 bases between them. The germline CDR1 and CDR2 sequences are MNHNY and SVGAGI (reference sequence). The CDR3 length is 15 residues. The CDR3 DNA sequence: TGTGCCAGCAGTTACTCTAGGGGTCCCCAAGAGACCCAGTACTTC. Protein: CASSYSRGPQETQYF.

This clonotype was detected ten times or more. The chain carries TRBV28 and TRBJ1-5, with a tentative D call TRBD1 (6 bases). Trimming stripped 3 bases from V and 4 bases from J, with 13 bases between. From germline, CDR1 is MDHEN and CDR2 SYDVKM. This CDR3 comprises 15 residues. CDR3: CASSFSGEVNQPQHF. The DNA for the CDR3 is TGTGCCAGCAGTTTTTCAGGGGAAGTGAATCAGCCCCAGCATTTT.

The CDR3 reads CSAKGTGEQFF. The CDR3 nucleotides read TGCAGTGCTAAAGGGACGGGTGAGCAGTTCTTC. This chain uses TRBV20-1 with TRBJ2-1; possibly TRBD1 or TRBD2 for D (5 bases each). CDR3 length: 11 amino acids. Trimming pared 4 bases from V and 9 bases from J, leaving 10 bases between. The germline V gene has CDR1 DFQATT and CDR2 SNEGSKA (reference sequence).

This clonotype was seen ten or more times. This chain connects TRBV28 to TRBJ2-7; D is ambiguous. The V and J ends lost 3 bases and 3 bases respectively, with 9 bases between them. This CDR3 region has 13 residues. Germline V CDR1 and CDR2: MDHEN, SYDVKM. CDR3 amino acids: CASSFDGIYEQYF. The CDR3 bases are TGTGCCAGCAGTTTTGACGGAATCTACGAGCAGTACTTC.

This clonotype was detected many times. CDR3 residues: CASSSPNRDGGYTF. As DNA, the CDR3 is TGTGCCAGCAGTTCCCCAAACAGGGATGGTGGCTACACCTTC. The J gene is TRBJ1-2, the V gene TRBV6-1, with TRBD1 as a possible D gene (6 bases). Germline assignment: CDR1 MNHNS and CDR2 SASEGT. CDR3 size: 14 residues. V dropped 5 bases and J dropped 7 bases, with 17 bases sitting between them.

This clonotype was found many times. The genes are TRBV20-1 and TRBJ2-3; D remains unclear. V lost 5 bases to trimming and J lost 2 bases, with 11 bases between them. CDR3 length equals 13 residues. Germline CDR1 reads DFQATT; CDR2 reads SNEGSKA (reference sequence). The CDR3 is CSAPLQNTDTQYF. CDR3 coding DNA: TGCAGTGCTCCCCTCCAGAACACAGATACGCAGTATTTT.

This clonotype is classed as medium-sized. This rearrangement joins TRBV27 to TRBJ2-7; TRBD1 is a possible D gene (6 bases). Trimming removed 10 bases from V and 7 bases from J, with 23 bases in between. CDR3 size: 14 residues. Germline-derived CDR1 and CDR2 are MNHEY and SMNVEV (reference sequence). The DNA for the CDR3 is TGTGCCACCCACAGAGGGGGAGTCCCACGGGAGCAGTACTTC. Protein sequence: CATHRGGVPREQYF.

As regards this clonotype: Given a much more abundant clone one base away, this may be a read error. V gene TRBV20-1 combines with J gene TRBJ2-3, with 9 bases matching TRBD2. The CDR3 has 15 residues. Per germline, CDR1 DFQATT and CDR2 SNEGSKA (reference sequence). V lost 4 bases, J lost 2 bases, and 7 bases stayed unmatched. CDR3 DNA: TGCAGTGCTAATTGGCTAGCGGGACCCACAGATACGCAGTATTTT. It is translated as CSANWLAGPTDTQYF.

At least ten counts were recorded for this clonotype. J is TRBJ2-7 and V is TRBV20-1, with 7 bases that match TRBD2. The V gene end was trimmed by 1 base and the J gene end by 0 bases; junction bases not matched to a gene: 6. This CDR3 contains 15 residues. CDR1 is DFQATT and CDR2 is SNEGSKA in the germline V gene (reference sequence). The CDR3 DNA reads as TGCAGTGCTAGAGCGCCAAGCGGGAACTCCTACGAGCAGTACTTC. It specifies CSARAPSGNSYEQYF.

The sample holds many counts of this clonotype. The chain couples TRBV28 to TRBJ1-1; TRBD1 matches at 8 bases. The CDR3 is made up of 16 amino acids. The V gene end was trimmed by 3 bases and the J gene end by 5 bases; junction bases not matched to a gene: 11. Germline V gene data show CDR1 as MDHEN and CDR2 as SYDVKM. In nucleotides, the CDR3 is TGTGCCAGCAGTTTCGCCTCAGGGACAGGTAGGACTGAAGCTTTCTTT. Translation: CASSFASGTGRTEAFF.